This TCR beta chain is drawn from a study of metastatic and nonmetastatic thyroid tumors. Each patient went into thyroid surgery without having received any treatment. In its sample, this clone was seen many times. Via MiXCR, TCRdb re-called the PCR reads. The sample carries under 20,000 clones, over 15% recorded once. The CDR3 consists of 20 residues. In germline, CDR1 is MNHEY, CDR2 SVGAGI. Unmatched junction bases numbered 16, after V lost 4 bases and J lost 2 bases. The clonotype originates from a male donor with papillary thyroid cancer or a benign thyroid nodule (not recorded which). Some clones in this sample may be carry-over from other donors' samples. The gene calls are TRBV6-5 and TRBJ2-7; TRBD2 agrees at 14 bases. The sequencing sample was made of blood. For the CDR3, the DNA is TGTGCCAGCAGTTCCTCTCGAGAGACTAGCGGGAGGGTTACCCCCTACGAGCAGTACTTC. Its translation: CASSSSRETSGRVTPYEQYF.